The 13 T cell receptor beta chains reported below all come from one sample, sequenced in a study of T cells in Graves' hyperthyroidism and ophthalmopathy. TCR beta CDR3 sequences were amplified from RNA transcripts. The study used the HTBI primer set for a first-round RT-PCR of the TCR CDR3. TCRdb processed the multiplex PCR reads anew with MiXCR; each CDR3 protein has one entry. The data contain some 600,000 distinct CDR3 sequences, around 14% of them seen just once; the ten biggest clones take up 5.5% to 7.5%. Material for sequencing was blood. These TCRs come from a young woman with Graves' hyperthyroidism that later progressed to Graves' ophthalmopathy.

This clonotype was seen more than once but under ten times. J is TRBJ1-6 and V is TRBV7-2; a weak D match, TRBD1 (5 bases). The germline gives CDR1 SGHTA, CDR2 FQGNSA. CDR3 length equals 15 residues. The V gene lost 5 bases and the J gene lost 1 base, with 9 bases spanning the gap. The CDR3: CASSGQGSYNSPLHF. The DNA of the CDR3 is TGTGCCAGCAGCGGGCAGGGATCCTATAATTCACCCCTCCACTTT.

The gene calls are TRBV24-1 and TRBJ1-2, with D perhaps matching TRBD1 (5 bases). The CDR3 length is 12 residues. V gave up 6 bases and J gave up 6 bases, with 10 bases separating them. The V gene's germline CDR1 is KGHDR and CDR2 SFDVKD. CDR3 nucleotides: TGTGCCACCAGTACACAGGAGGATGGCTACACCTTC. Protein sequence: CATSTQEDGYTF.

This clonotype was seen many times. CDR3 loop: CAIGEGELSTDTQYF. For the CDR3, the DNA is TGTGCCATCGGAGAGGGCGAGCTTAGCACAGATACGCAGTATTTT. V usage is TRBV10-3 and J usage is TRBJ2-3, with D perhaps matching TRBD2 (5 bases). This CDR3 is built from 15 residues. V was trimmed by 8 bases and J by 0 bases, leaving 15 bases between them. CDR1 and CDR2 (germline): ENHRY, SYGVKD.

V gene TRBV20-1 combines with J gene TRBJ1-2; D unresolved. The germline V and J ends were trimmed by 3 bases and 4 bases, with 9 bases remaining between them. This CDR3 contains 12 residues. The germline gives CDR1 DFQATT, CDR2 SNEGSKA (reference sequence). CDR3 region: CSASYQTYGYTF. The DNA of the CDR3 is TGCAGTGCTAGTTATCAGACCTATGGCTACACCTTC.

The table lists this clonotype with a few counts. The genes are TRBV30 and TRBJ1-2, with D unresolved. CDR1 is GTSNPN, CDR2 SVGIG, per germline (reference sequence). The CDR3 runs to 12 residues. Trimming removed 3 bases at V and 8 bases at J, with 13 bases between. CDR3 loop: CAWSLGPAGYTF. The CDR3 DNA reads as TGTGCCTGGAGCCTCGGGCCCGCCGGCTACACCTTC.

The CDR3 coding sequence is TGTGCCAGCTCACCGAATGGACTAGCGGGCCATGTAGAAACCGGGGAGCTGTTTTTT. Its translation: CASSPNGLAGHVETGELFF. The rearrangement links TRBV18 to TRBJ2-2, with 11 bases identical to TRBD2. V lost 3 bases, J lost 5 bases, and 14 bases stayed unmatched. The germline V gene encodes CDR1 KGHSH and CDR2 LQKENI. This CDR3 contains 19 residues.

The rearrangement links TRBV6-1 to TRBJ2-7, with D perhaps matching TRBD1 (6 bases). The CDR3 totals 14 residues. V lost 3 bases, J lost 4 bases, and 13 bases lay in between. From germline, CDR1 is MNHNS and CDR2 SASEGT. CDR3 amino acids: CASSDMTGDYEQYF. In nucleotides, the CDR3 is TGTGCCAGCAGTGATATGACAGGAGATTACGAGCAGTACTTC.

This clonotype occurred many times. The gene calls are TRBV7-9 and TRBJ2-7; possible D gene TRBD2, 6 bases. CDR1 is SEHNR, CDR2 FQNEAQ, per germline (reference sequence). Trimming pared 5 bases from V and 3 bases from J, leaving 14 bases between. The length of the CDR3 is 14 residues. CDR3 sequence: CASSPPRGIYEQYF. The CDR3 DNA sequence: TGTGCCAGCAGCCCCCCACGGGGGATCTACGAGCAGTACTTC.

There are many counts of this clonotype. The V and J genes are TRBV28 and TRBJ2-5; no definite D call. Germline V gene lookup returns CDR1 MDHEN and CDR2 SYDVKM. The CDR3 has 14 residues. Trimming took 10 bases from V and 4 from J, leaving 19 bases between them. The CDR3 bases are TGTGCCATCTCAGACTCCGGGTCGCGAGAGACCCAGTACTTC. Its protein is CAISDSGSRETQYF.

The V call is TRBV7-3, the J call TRBJ2-7; 7 positions match TRBD2. The V gene's germline CDR1 is SGHTA and CDR2 FQGTGA. V lost 5 bases and J lost 6; bases outside the gene matches: 7. The CDR3 has 13 amino acids. CDR3 in amino acids: CASSPGGIREQYF. In DNA, the CDR3 is TGTGCCAGCAGCCCCGGGGGGATCCGCGAGCAGTACTTC.

This clonotype has a count of ten or more. J is TRBJ2-1 and V is TRBV30, with D hard to call. This CDR3 spans 12 amino acids. Per germline, CDR1 GTSNPN and CDR2 SVGIG (reference sequence). V lost 5 bases to trimming and J lost 8 bases, with 13 bases between them. In DNA form, the CDR3 reads TGTGCCTGGTCCGGTAGGATCTATGAGCAGTTCTTC. The encoded protein is CAWSGRIYEQFF. Together with reference TRBV30 and TRBJ2-1, the CDR3 gives the full variable domain: SQTIHQWPATLVQPVGSPLSLECTVEGTSNPNLYWYRQAAGRGLQLLFYSVGIGQISSEVPQNLSASRPQDRQFILSSKKLLLSDSGFYLCAWSGRIYEQFFGPGTRLTVL.

This clonotype was detected ten times or more. The chain has TRBV2 and TRBJ2-5; 8 bases match TRBD2. Germline values: CDR1 SNHLY, CDR2 FYNNEI. Trimming at V came to 7 bases and at J to 5 bases, leaving 12 bases not matched to a gene. The CDR3 is 15 residues long. The CDR3 is CASTLTRGGRETQYF. The CDR3 nucleotides read TGTGCCAGCACCCTCACCCGGGGGGGTCGGGAGACCCAGTACTTC.

This clonotype was counted many times. The genes are TRBV2 and TRBJ1-1, with D possibly being TRBD1 (5 bases). The CDR3 totals 13 residues. V gave up 11 bases and J gave up 2 bases, with 15 bases separating them. In germline, CDR1 is SNHLY, CDR2 FYNNEI. CDR3 loop: CAPSGGPNTEAFF. Here the CDR3 DNA reads TGTGCCCCGAGTGGGGGACCTAACACTGAAGCTTTCTTT.